This T cell receptor (beta chain) is drawn from a study of cytomegalovirus exposure and HLA in healthy donors. Study outcomes and limitations: Certain sequence variants were highly shared and formed a cluster, and this cluster was likely a sequencing artifact. Prior analysis indicated that the majority of TCR beta V segments exhibited productivity approximately 87% or approximately 30% of the time. V segments that were indistinguishable, TRBV6-2 and TRBV6-3 among them, were omitted from analysis.

As to this clone: The antigen remains undetermined.

The CDR3 has 15 residues. CDR1 and CDR2 (germline): SGHRS, YFSETQ. With 0 bases clipped from V and 7 bases from J, the junction kept 10 bases outside the gene matches. The PCR contained 60 Vbeta and 13 Jbeta primers. Sequencing was performed with immunoSEQ multiplex PCR; in TCRdb, only in-frame clones are kept and a portion is missing. The sample lists 100,000 to 150,000 clones, about four fifths occurring once. This chain links TRBV5-1 with TRBJ2-7; 7 bases match TRBD1. Input material: PBMCs. This receptor was taken from a man in his late teens or twenties in good health and CMV-seronegative. CDR3 in amino acids: CASSLGIDRVGEQYF. The CDR3 region has the DNA TGCGCCAGCAGCTTGGGGATAGACAGGGTGGGTGAGCAGTACTTC.